The subject of this entry is one TCR beta chain. The sequenced target, TCR beta, came from blood CD8+ and CD4+ T cells. Multiple sclerosis controls were treatment-naive patients with stable or active relapsing-remitting disease. TEMRA cells were FACS-enriched, and CD8+ and CD4+ T cells were isolated negatively. This entry belongs to a study of CD8 T cells in Susac syndrome. Reverse transcription of about 0.45 to 1 ug RNA was performed with random hexamers. Multiplex immunoSEQ PCR targeted 54 Vbeta and 13 Jbeta TCR beta segments. Each CDR3 protein gets one entry after TCRdb re-called the immunoSEQ multiplex PCR reads with MiXCR. The top ten hold approximately 0.18% of the sample, which has 250,000 to 300,000 distinct CDR3 sequences, about 88% seen once. The CDR3 has 11 amino acids. CDR1 MDHEN and CDR2 SYDVKM come from the germline V gene. Trimming took 6 bases from V and 1 from J, leaving 4 bases between them.

This sequence originates from a human donor with multiple sclerosis. The sequenced material came from CD8+ T cells from PBMCs. The chain employs TRBV28 and TRBJ2-7; D unclear. Here the CDR3 DNA reads TGTGCCAGCAGCTGGTCCTACGAGCAGTACTTC. It yields the protein CASSWSYEQYF.